One and the same sample provided the 32 T cell receptor beta chains below, sequenced in a study of T-cell memory formation after mild COVID-19 (dated by TCRdb to about 2021). Library preparation used 5' RACE. The sequencing machine was an Illumina NovaSeq 6000. Using fastp at Q25 and MiXCR, TCRdb reprocessed the public reads and kept productive beta chains. Identical CDR3 protein sequences are pooled into one entry, listed with their most common genes and DNA. The sample includes approximately 290,000 distinct CDR3 sequences, with about 15% observed a single time. 22% of the sample goes to the ten largest clones. Sequencing used PBMCs or a T cell subset sorted from them (not recorded which). All receptors come from a man between 18 and 35 years old who had mild COVID-19 (a few samples of this study predate the infection). The sample titles of this study are shuffled in the database, so cell type and time point are left out; the donor was told from shared clones.

This clonotype was observed a handful of times. CDR3 sequence reads: CASSSRGGWFTDTQYF. CDR3 DNA sequence: TGTGCCAGCAGCTCTAGGGGGGGATGGTTCACAGATACGCAGTATTTT. The chain employs TRBV7-2 and TRBJ2-3, with D perhaps TRBD2 (7 bases). V was pared by 4 bases and J by 2 bases, with 16 bases between. This CDR3 has 16 residues. Germline lookup yields CDR1 SGHTA and CDR2 FQGNSA. Full variable domain (remainder filled in from reference TRBV7-2 and TRBJ2-3): GAGVSQSPSNKVTEKGKDVELRCDPISGHTALYWYRQSLGQGLEFLIYFQGNSAPDKSGLPSDRFSAERTGGSVSTLTIQRTQQEDSAVYLCASSSRGGWFTDTQYFGPGTRLTVL.

This rearrangement joins TRBV4-2 to TRBJ1-6; D is unclear. V gave up 4 bases and J gave up 12 bases, with 19 bases separating them. The germline V gene has CDR1 LGHNA and CDR2 YNFKEQ. The CDR3 runs 15 residues. Written as DNA, the CDR3 is TGTGCCAGCAGCCCGCAGCTGTCCCTCGAGGAACCCCTCCACTTT. Protein: CASSPQLSLEEPLHF.

This clonotype turned up a few times. This chain links TRBV10-3 with TRBJ2-2; 7 positions agree with TRBD2. The germline V gene encodes CDR1 ENHRY and CDR2 SYGVKD. The V and J ends lost 6 bases and 1 base, in that order; junction bases with no gene match: 8. The CDR3 is 16 amino acids. The DNA for the CDR3 is TGTGCCATCAGCGCCCTCGGCGGGGGGAACACCGGGGAGCTGTTTTTT. The encoded protein is CAISALGGGNTGELFF.

This chain joins TRBV7-8 and TRBJ2-2; 11 bases are shared with TRBD2. The CDR3 spans 16 residues. CDR1 is SGHVS and CDR2 is FQNEAQ in the germline V gene. Trimming at V came to 4 bases and at J to 5 bases, leaving 6 bases not matched to a gene. The CDR3 sequence: CASSSTSGGTTGELFF. CDR3 bases: TGTGCCAGCAGCTCCACTAGCGGGGGAACTACCGGGGAGCTGTTTTTT.

The rearrangement joins TRBV7-3 to TRBJ2-2; the match to TRBD2 covers 13 bases. The germline V gene has CDR1 SGHTA and CDR2 FQGTGA. This CDR3 comprises 15 residues. The ends lost 2 bases at V and 10 bases at J; junction bases unmatched: 4. The chain's CDR3 is CASSLLGLAGSELFF. CDR3 DNA sequence: TGTGCCAGCAGCTTATTGGGACTAGCGGGATCGGAGCTGTTTTTT.

V and J are TRBV4-2 and TRBJ1-6; possible D gene TRBD1, 5 bases. The V gene's germline CDR1 is LGHNA and CDR2 YNFKEQ. The CDR3 length is 18 residues. V was clipped by 1 base and J by 0 bases, with 13 bases between them. Here the CDR3 reads CASSQVGPGASYNSPLHF. In DNA, the CDR3 is TGTGCCAGCAGCCAAGTGGGGCCTGGGGCCTCCTATAATTCACCCCTCCACTTT.

There are a few counts of this clonotype. The chain has TRBV21-1 and TRBJ2-7; whether TRBD1, the table's D call, matches the DNA was not checked. TRBV21-1 is annotated as a pseudogene. The CDR3 contains 15 residues. CDR3 in amino acids: CASSPNTCPSYEQYV. The CDR3 nucleotides are TGTGCCAGCAGCCCTAACACCTGTCCCTCCTACGAGCAGTACGTC.

This chain joins TRBV20-1 and TRBJ1-5; D gene unclear. The CDR3 length is 14 residues. The V end lost 3 bases, the J end lost 0 bases, and 9 bases lay between the germline ends. Germline V gives CDR1 DFQATT, CDR2 SNEGSKA (reference sequence). The CDR3 spells CSASGSYSNQPQHF. The CDR3 nucleotides are TGCAGTGCTAGCGGCAGCTATAGCAATCAGCCCCAGCATTTT.

This clonotype appeared a few times. The rearrangement joins TRBV28 to TRBJ2-7; no definite D call. The CDR3 spans 11 residues. Germline loops: CDR1 MDHEN, CDR2 SYDVKM. The V end was cut by 2 bases, the J end by 6 bases, with 5 bases between. CDR3 sequence: CASSLLFEQYV. The CDR3 region has the DNA TGTGCCAGCAGTTTACTTTTCGAGCAGTACGTC.

Ten or more counts support this clonotype. The J gene is TRBJ2-7, the V gene TRBV6-5; TRBD2 might be the D (5 bases). This CDR3 is 13 amino acids long. Trimming shortened V by 1 base and J by 4 bases, and 8 bases separated the two germline ends. Germline values: CDR1 MNHEY, CDR2 SVGAGI. CDR3 bases: TGTGCCAGCAGTTACTACCCGGGGTACGAGCAGTACTTC. This translates into CASSYYPGYEQYF.

This clonotype was seen a few times. J is TRBJ2-3 and V is TRBV7-9; D is possibly TRBD1 or TRBD2 (6 bases each). Germline CDR1 is SEHNR and CDR2 is FQNEAQ (reference sequence). The CDR3 is 15 amino acids. V was shortened by 7 bases and J by 7 bases, with 21 bases between the two germline ends. As DNA, the CDR3 is TGTGCCAGCACCGTAATGGGGGGCCAGGGTCATACGCAGTATTTT. Protein product: CASTVMGGQGHTQYF. The variable domain in full, with the rest retrieved from reference TRBV7-9 and TRBJ2-3, is DTGVSQNPRHKITKRGQNVTFRCDPISEHNRLYWYRQTLGQGPEFLTYFQNEAQLEKSRLLSDRFSAERPKGSFSTLEIQRTEQGDSAMYLCASTVMGGQGHTQYFGPGTRLTVL.

This clonotype appeared many times. J is TRBJ2-5 and V is TRBV2, with no clear D. CDR3 length equals 13 residues. The V and J ends lost 7 bases and 2 bases respectively, with 11 bases between them. In germline, CDR1 is SNHLY, CDR2 FYNNEI. As DNA, the CDR3 is TGTGCCAGCAACCGAGATGGGCAAGAGACCCAGTACTTC. This encodes CASNRDGQETQYF.

Ten or more counts support this clonotype. The chain employs TRBV6-5 and TRBJ1-1, with D unclear. With 2 bases removed from V and 1 base from J, the gap between germline ends came to 5 bases. Germline V gene sequence: CDR1 MNHEY, CDR2 SVGAGI. The CDR3 is 13 amino acids. The DNA of the CDR3 is TGTGCCAGCAGTTACCGGGGGAACACTGAAGCTTTCTTT. Translating gives CASSYRGNTEAFF.

This clonotype was counted a few times. The chain has TRBV20-1 and TRBJ1-6; D is ambiguous. The CDR3 extends over 16 amino acids. V lost 0 bases and J lost 0, with 9 bases in between. CDR1 is DFQATT and CDR2 is SNEGSKA in the germline V gene (reference sequence). The CDR3 reads CSARDFQSSYNSPLHF. DNA of the CDR3: TGCAGTGCTAGAGACTTCCAGAGCTCCTATAATTCACCCCTCCACTTT.

V gene TRBV23-1 combines with J gene TRBJ1-4, with 10 bases fitting TRBD1. TRBV23-1 is treated as an ORF (open reading frame) with a function not yet certain. This CDR3 spans 13 amino acids. With 8 bases clipped from V and 8 bases from J, the junction kept 5 bases outside the gene matches. The CDR3 here is CASPTGGGEKLFF. In DNA, the CDR3 is TGCGCCAGCCCGACAGGGGGCGGCGAAAAACTGTTTTTT.

This clonotype was detected ten times or more. The CDR3 sequence is CASSLMGDYGYTF. For the CDR3, the DNA is TGCGCCAGCAGCTTGATGGGCGACTATGGCTACACCTTC. The chain recombines TRBV5-1 with TRBJ1-2; D is unresolved. Germline-derived CDR1 and CDR2 are SGHRS and YFSETQ. The V end lost 1 base, the J end lost 3 bases, and 7 bases lay between the germline ends. CDR3 length: 13 residues.

The table lists this clonotype with a few counts. The rearrangement joins TRBV6-5 to TRBJ1-2, with TRBD1 as a possible D gene (5 bases). The CDR3 loop spans 13 amino acids. CDR1 MNHEY and CDR2 SVGAGI come from the germline V gene. The germline V and J ends were trimmed by 0 bases and 4 bases, with 6 bases remaining between them. CDR3 region: CASSYSDTYGYTF. CDR3 DNA: TGTGCCAGCAGTTACTCGGACACCTATGGCTACACCTTC.

The chain links TRBV5-4 to TRBJ2-1; 7 nucleotides agree with TRBD1. Trimming took 1 base from V and 4 from J; bases not matched to a gene: 5. This CDR3 is built from 15 residues. Germline CDR1 is SGHNT and CDR2 is YYREEE (reference sequence). CDR3 bases: TGTGCCAGCAGCTTGTCGGTGGGACAGTACAATGAGCAGTTCTTC. It is translated as CASSLSVGQYNEQFF.

This chain connects TRBV5-5 to TRBJ2-2; 12 bases match TRBD1. The trim removed 0 bases at V and 6 bases at J, leaving 6 bases unmatched. The germline V gene has CDR1 SGHKS and CDR2 YYEKEE (reference sequence). The CDR3 is 17 residues long. The CDR3 region is CASSLAGQGATAGELFF. CDR3 coding DNA: TGTGCCAGCAGCTTGGCGGGACAGGGGGCGACGGCCGGGGAGCTGTTTTTT.

The rearrangement links TRBV9 to TRBJ1-1; maybe TRBD1 (6 bases). V dropped 0 bases and J dropped 6 bases, with 12 bases sitting between them. This CDR3 comprises 14 residues. The germline V gene encodes CDR1 SGDLS and CDR2 YYNGEE. CDR3 nucleotides: TGTGCCAGCAGCGTAGCCCCGGGGGGGCCTGAAGCTTTCTTT. Protein product: CASSVAPGGPEAFF.

This clonotype came up many times. The chain combines TRBV4-2 with TRBJ1-5, with a tentative D call TRBD1 (5 bases). With 2 bases removed from V and 0 bases from J, the gap between germline ends came to 11 bases. Germline V gene lookup returns CDR1 LGHNA and CDR2 YNFKEQ. This CDR3 is built from 16 residues. CDR3 nucleotides: TGTGCCAGCAGCCAACAGGGAGGCCATAGCAATCAGCCCCAGCATTTT. This encodes CASSQQGGHSNQPQHF.

The chain links TRBV7-3 to TRBJ2-1; no firm D call. Deletions cut 2 bases from V and 0 bases from J, with 11 bases between. The CDR3 is 16 amino acids. Germline V CDR1 and CDR2: SGHTA, FQGTGA. The DNA for the CDR3 is TGTGCCAGCAGCTTAGAGTACGAGAGCTCCTACAATGAGCAGTTCTTC. This codes for CASSLEYESSYNEQFF.

This clonotype has only one observation. The chain uses TRBV6-5 and TRBJ2-7; tentatively, D is TRBD1 (6 bases). V shed 0 bases and J shed 2 bases, with 14 bases lying between them. The CDR3 is 16 amino acids. Looked up from germline, CDR1 is MNHEY and CDR2 is SVGAGI. CDR3 DNA: TGTGCCAGCAGTTACTCCGGGACCTCAGGGGCCTACGAGCAGTACTTC. Amino acids: CASSYSGTSGAYEQYF.

This rearrangement joins TRBV29-1 to TRBJ1-5, with 9 bases fitting TRBD1. Germline assignment: CDR1 SQVTM and CDR2 ANQGSEA. The CDR3 covers 14 residues. The junction had 7 bases not matched to a gene; V was cut back by 6 bases and J by 4 bases. The CDR3 reads CSVVWDRENQPQHF. CDR3 DNA: TGCAGCGTGGTATGGGACAGGGAAAATCAGCCCCAGCATTTT.

On this clonotype itself: Germline is not matched at one junction end, which may reflect a read error. V usage is TRBV7-2 and J usage is TRBJ1-5; D not resolved. The CDR3 covers 15 residues. Germline lookup yields CDR1 SGHTA and CDR2 FQGNSA. This chain's CDR3 is CASSLALPPNRPQHF. CDR3 sequence (DNA): TGTGCCAGCAGCTTAGCGCTTCCTCCGAATCGGCCCCAGCATTTT.

This clonotype occurred a few times. This rearrangement joins TRBV6-2 or TRBV6-3 to TRBJ2-7; D may correspond to TRBD1 or TRBD2 (5 bases each). The CDR3 is 14 residues long. From germline, CDR1 is MNHEY and CDR2 SVGEGT. The ends were cut back, 5 bases at V and 1 base at J, with 12 bases in the middle. The CDR3 is CASSSRDGSYEQYV. As DNA, the CDR3 is TGTGCCAGCAGTAGCCGGGACGGGTCCTACGAGCAGTACGTC.

The chain employs TRBV10-1 and TRBJ2-6, with 11 bases matching TRBD2. Trimming took 2 bases from V and 0 from J; bases not matched to a gene: 6. The germline V gene encodes CDR1 WNHNN and CDR2 SYGVQD (reference sequence). The CDR3 runs to 19 residues. This CDR3 is CASSEPRLAGSSGANVLTF. The CDR3 region has the DNA TGCGCCAGCAGTGAGCCTCGACTAGCGGGGAGCTCTGGGGCCAACGTCCTGACTTTC.

This chain links TRBV29-1 with TRBJ2-1, with D hard to call. This CDR3 region has 14 residues. The germline V gene encodes CDR1 SQVTM and CDR2 ANQGSEA. V was pared by 8 bases and J by 1 base, with 15 bases between. The CDR3 loop is CSSGRLISYNEQFF. As DNA, the CDR3 is TGCAGCTCCGGTCGGCTGATATCCTACAATGAGCAGTTCTTC.

This clonotype was recorded a few times. The genes are TRBV10-3 and TRBJ2-3; D is possibly TRBD1 (6 bases). CDR1 is ENHRY, CDR2 SYGVKD, per germline. The CDR3 runs 11 residues. V shed 6 bases and J shed 9 bases, with 10 bases lying between them. This CDR3 reads CAIRRQETQYF. DNA for the CDR3: TGTGCCATCAGGAGACAGGAGACGCAGTATTTT.

The chain employs TRBV29-1 and TRBJ2-2, with D unclear. Looked up from germline, CDR1 is SQVTM and CDR2 is ANQGSEA. This CDR3 spans 12 amino acids. Trimming removed 4 bases from V and 6 bases from J, with 9 bases in between. In DNA form, the CDR3 reads TGCAGCGTTGGTGGCCCCTCCGGGGAGCTGTTTTTT. This encodes CSVGGPSGELFF.

The table lists this clonotype with many counts. The V gene is TRBV25-1, the J gene TRBJ1-2, with unresolved D. Germline CDR1 MGHDK, CDR2 SYGVNS. V was cut by 1 base and J by 1 base, with 19 bases left in between. The CDR3 length is 18 residues. The CDR3 sequence is CASSELGPSAPLNYGYTF. CDR3 DNA: TGTGCCAGCAGTGAATTGGGCCCTTCCGCCCCTCTTAACTATGGCTACACCTTC.

The V and J genes are TRBV5-1 and TRBJ2-3; 8 bases are a match to TRBD1. V shed 4 bases and J 3 bases; nucleotides not matched to a gene: 10. Germline CDR1 and CDR2: SGHRS and YFSETQ. This CDR3 has 16 amino acids. The chain's CDR3 is CASSPYTGQGTDTQYF. The DNA of the CDR3 is TGCGCCAGCAGCCCATATACCGGACAGGGAACAGATACGCAGTATTTT.